This T cell receptor beta chain was observed in a study of cytomegalovirus exposure and HLA in healthy donors. Study findings and constraints: Reports showed the classifier diagnosing cytomegalovirus status with high specificity and sensitivity. A later analysis linked 15,000 to 20,000 TCR beta sequences to HLA alleles at 0.05 false discovery rate.

This CDR3 has 14 amino acids. The germline V gene has CDR1 SGHTA and CDR2 FQGNSA. The germline V and J ends were trimmed by 6 bases and 4 bases, with 12 bases remaining between them. On this clone itself: Antigen: not known.

Use of 60 Vbeta and 13 Jbeta primers characterized the PCR. Profiled with immunoSEQ multiplex PCR; TCRdb holds only in-frame clones, not every one. The table includes about 170,000 clones, about 88% detected once. The sequencing input was PBMCs. The V and J genes are TRBV7-2 and TRBJ2-2, with D unresolved. This TCR was sampled from a man aged 18 to 29 in good health and CMV-seropositive. For the CDR3, the DNA is TGTGCCAGCAGTTACGCGGATGGCACCGGGGAGCTGTTTTTT. This sequence encodes CASSYADGTGELFF.